These T cell receptor beta chains were read from a single sample in a study of CD8 T cells in Susac syndrome. MiXCR was run by TCRdb on the immunoSEQ multiplex PCR reads, yielding one entry per CDR3 protein. This table has 180,000 or so distinct CDR3 sequences, around 94% appearing once. Sequenced: CD4+ T cells from PBMCs. The receptors were sampled from a human donor in good health. The CDR3 runs from the conserved cysteine through the conserved F or W. The D gene is left open where the match is weak. The size entry is marked missing in some rows and otherwise reads once, few, many or a size class.

.	TRBV20-1	13	.	TRBJ1-5	CSARQGPEQPQHF
TRBD2	TRBV11-2	15	once	TRBJ2-7	CASSLLAGSSYEQYF
.	TRBV2	14	.	TRBJ2-7	CASSDGAGTYEQYF
.	TRBV28	15	.	TRBJ1-1	CASRTPGAAGTEAFF
.	TRBV25-1	12	.	TRBJ1-2	CASSDRNYGYTF
.	TRBV7-2	13	.	TRBJ2-7	CASSLVSGHEQYF
TRBD2	TRBV2	15	few	TRBJ2-5	CASSQLAGSQETQYF
TRBD1	TRBV30	13	few	TRBJ2-7	CAWSGQGYSEQYF
.	TRBV29-1	13	once	TRBJ1-1	CSVGTGGYAEAFF
.	TRBV7-8	16	.	TRBJ2-5	CASSFQASSGGETQYF
.	TRBV5-6	16	.	TRBJ2-5	CASSKLQPGTQETQYF
TRBD2	TRBV9	16	once	TRBJ2-3	CASSPYGGGTADTQYF
TRBD1	TRBV18	13	.	TRBJ1-2	CASSPPTGVGYTF
.	TRBV7-2	15	.	TRBJ1-5	CASSPYGAPNQPQHF
.	TRBV20-1	14	.	TRBJ2-7	CSARIRGPSYEQYF
.	TRBV29-1	10	.	TRBJ2-1	CSVDRNEQFF
.	TRBV3-1	15	.	TRBJ1-2	CASSQTPAVPGGYTF
.	TRBV20-1	18	.	TRBJ2-6	CSARDRVWPLSGANVLTF
.	TRBV7-2	13	.	TRBJ1-3	CASSLQSGNTIYF
TRBD1	TRBV3-1	16	.	TRBJ1-2	CASSPPYPTGKYGYTF
.	TRBV29-1	13	.	TRBJ1-2	CSVVKTSNYGYTF
.	TRBV15	15	.	TRBJ1-6	CATSKDPQGASPLHF
.	TRBV19	14	once	TRBJ1-2	CASSIVTSPGGYTF
TRBD2	TRBV15	19	once	TRBJ2-3	CATSRVGLAGASSTDTQYF
.	TRBV29-1	12	.	TRBJ2-7	CSVGPPDHEQYF
TRBD1	TRBV12-3/TRBV12-4	13	.	TRBJ2-7	CASSLQGAYEQYF
TRBD1	TRBV20-1	13	once	TRBJ1-5	CSANRGPNQPQHF
TRBD2	TRBV5-6	14	.	TRBJ2-3	CASSSSSGGDTQYF
.	TRBV20-1	13	.	TRBJ1-5	CSARTSPNQPQHF
.	TRBV9	12	.	TRBJ1-5	CASSAGDQPQHF
TRBD1	TRBV29-1	12	.	TRBJ2-5	CSAWTGDETQYF
TRBD1	TRBV14	15	few	TRBJ2-7	CASSQGTGGIYEQYF
.	TRBV19	13	.	TRBJ1-5	CASSAGTQQPQHF
.	TRBV5-1	14	.	TRBJ2-7	CASNVGAENYEQYF
.	TRBV4-3	14	.	TRBJ2-3	CASSQDRGVDTQYF
.	TRBV28	13	.	TRBJ2-5	CASRIQGSETQYF
.	TRBV6-8	8	.	TRBJ1-2	CTNQQGTF
TRBD1	TRBV15	14	.	TRBJ1-2	CATSRRQGGYGYTF
.	TRBV2	12	.	TRBJ1-1	CASRPGTVWAFF
.	TRBV12-3/TRBV12-4	15	.	TRBJ2-5	CASSTSRDTQETQYF
.	TRBV7-2	12	.	TRBJ2-7	CASSPYLGEQYF
TRBD2	TRBV24-1	19	.	TRBJ2-3	CATSDRGLAGGFSTDTQYF
TRBD1	TRBV27	16	.	TRBJ2-5	CASSFSSGTAQETQYF
.	TRBV4-2	15	.	TRBJ2-1	CASSLDSSSYNEQFF
TRBD1	TRBV5-4	14	.	TRBJ2-7	CASSSRDRGFEQYF
.	TRBV30	11	.	TRBJ1-2	CAWTSSGGYTF
TRBD1	TRBV2	16	.	TRBJ2-7	CASSTSRDRGDYEQYF
.	TRBV4-2	13	.	TRBJ1-2	CASSQESGYGYTF
TRBD1	TRBV30	14	.	TRBJ1-5	CAWSRDRGDQPQHF
.	TRBV4-3	16	.	TRBJ2-5	CASSQGNRLRGETQYF
.	TRBV18	15	.	TRBJ2-7	CASSPQGLGGYEQYF
TRBD2	TRBV7-9	15	.	TRBJ2-3	CASTWEGRPTDTQYF
.	TRBV20-1	13	.	TRBJ1-5	CSARVLEAGPQHF
.	TRBV29-1	13	.	TRBJ2-7	CSVAPDAPNEQYF
.	TRBV29-1	13	.	TRBJ1-2	CSVEDRSAVGYTF
TRBD2	TRBV7-2	15	.	TRBJ2-5	CASSLAGGAAETQYF
.	TRBV28	14	.	TRBJ2-7	CASSGPSSRHEQYF
.	TRBV5-1	15	.	TRBJ2-2	CASSLYGQNTGELFF
.	TRBV20-1	15	.	TRBJ2-3	CSAGGLAGDQDTQYF
.	TRBV20-1	15	.	TRBJ1-4	CSASRRQGPGEKLFF